These T cell receptor beta chains were read from a single sample in a study of T cell responses to AZD1222 COVID-19 vaccine. The method was immunoSEQ multiplex PCR; TCRdb's version includes in-frame clones alone and lacks a portion of them. The table lists about 100,000 clones, around 96% of them singletons. Sequencing used peripheral blood, obtained on day 0 of AZD1222 vaccination. These receptors all stem from an adult in good health. The CDR3 runs from the conserved cysteine through the conserved F or W. D genes are given only for firm matches. Only some rows state a clone size, as once, few, many or a class for expanded clones.

- - TRBJ2-2 TRBV7-3 CASSFNTGELFF TGTGCCAGCAGCTTTAACACCGGGGAGCTGTTTTTT
- - TRBJ1-2 TRBV19 CASSIGTGNPYGYTF TGTGCCAGTAGTATAGGTACAGGGAATCCCTATGGCTACACCTTC
- TRBD1 TRBJ1-1 TRBV3-1/TRBV3-2 CASSRTDRAAEAFF TGTGCCAGCAGCCGCACGGACAGGGCCGCTGAAGCTTTCTTT
- TRBD1 TRBJ1-2 TRBV5-4 CASSSYRGPSGYTF TGTGCCAGCAGCTCTTACAGGGGGCCCTCGGGCTACACCTTC
- - TRBJ2-7 TRBV18 CASSQDGPYEQYF TGTGCCAGCTCGCAGGACGGTCCCTACGAGCAGTACTTC
- TRBD1 TRBJ2-3 TRBV6-5 CASSRGTGKTDTQYF TGTGCCAGCAGTCGCGGGACAGGGAAAACAGATACGCAGTATTTT
- - TRBJ1-1 TRBV7-9 CASSLGGLMNTEAFF TGTGCCAGCAGCTTGGGGGGCCTGATGAACACTGAAGCTTTCTTT
once - TRBJ1-6 TRBV7-6 CASSLGSQGRDSPLHF TGTGCCAGCAGCTTAGGGTCCCAGGGGAGGGATTCACCCCTCCACTTT
- - TRBJ1-1 TRBV11-3 CASSLDDTEAFF TGTGCCAGCAGCTTAGATGACACTGAAGCTTTCTTT
- - TRBJ1-5 TRBV7-8 CASSPFSRSYQPQHF TGTGCCAGCAGCCCTTTTAGTAGGAGCTATCAGCCCCAGCATTTT
once - TRBJ1-4 TRBV7-9 CASSGSEKLFF TGTGCCAGCAGCGGCTCGGAAAAACTGTTTTTT
- - TRBJ1-3 TRBV3-1/TRBV3-2 CASSQGQIAGNTIYF TGTGCCAGCAGCCAAGGGCAGATCGCTGGAAACACCATATATTTT
- - TRBJ2-7 TRBV6-5 CASSYRITPYEQYF TGTGCCAGCAGTTACAGGATCACACCCTACGAGCAGTACTTC
- - TRBJ1-2 TRBV28 CASSHRTALMSTIYGYTF TGTGCCAGCAGTCATCGTACAGCTCTTATGAGTACCATCTATGGCTACACCTTC
- TRBD1 TRBJ1-1 TRBV27 CASRGTGRTEAFF TGTGCCAGCAGAGGGACAGGCCGAACTGAAGCTTTCTTT
- - TRBJ1-1 TRBV5-1 CASSRSGSEGTEAFF TGCGCCAGCAGCCGATCGGGGTCAGAAGGAACTGAAGCTTTCTTT
- - TRBJ1-1 TRBV5-1 CASSLDRDTEAFF TGCGCCAGCAGCTTGGACAGGGACACTGAAGCTTTCTTT
- - TRBJ2-3 TRBV7-3 CASSLGTSDTQYF TGTGCCAGCAGCCTCGGGACTTCAGATACGCAGTATTTT
- - TRBJ1-1 TRBV11-3 CASSLSGYGTEAFF TGTGCCAGCAGCTTATCGGGATATGGCACTGAAGCTTTCTTT
- - TRBJ1-2 TRBV6-2/TRBV6-3 CASSYSTGYGYTF TGTGCCAGCAGTTATTCAACAGGGTATGGCTACACCTTC
once - TRBJ1-2 TRBV12-3/TRBV12-4 CASSPDSNYGYTF TGTGCCAGCAGCCCCGACAGTAACTATGGCTACACCTTC
- - TRBJ1-3 TRBV6-5 CASSYSGTVGNTIYF TGTGCCAGCAGTTACTCTGGGACGGTTGGAAACACCATATATTTT
- TRBD2 TRBJ2-3 TRBV18 CASSPWEGKLDTQYF TGTGCCAGCTCACCATGGGAGGGAAAATTGGATACGCAGTATTTT
- - TRBJ1-1 TRBV9 CASSVGGRTEAFF TGTGCCAGCAGCGTAGGCGGGAGGACTGAAGCTTTCTTT
- TRBD1 TRBJ1-1 TRBV6-5 CASSLDRGTEAFF TGTGCCAGCAGTCTGGACAGGGGCACTGAAGCTTTCTTT
once - TRBJ1-2 TRBV19 CASSPTTANYGYTF TGTGCCAGTAGTCCTACGACAGCTAACTATGGCTACACCTTC
- TRBD2 TRBJ2-5 TRBV9 CASSSGLAGGGDQETQYF TGTGCCAGCAGCTCCGGACTAGCGGGAGGTGGTGATCAAGAGACCCAGTACTTC
- - TRBJ1-1 TRBV9 CASSVVEGNTEAFF TGTGCCAGCAGCGTAGTCGAGGGGAACACTGAAGCTTTCTTT
- TRBD1 TRBJ1-2 TRBV2 CASSESRGTGDHGYTF TGTGCCAGCAGTGAAAGCCGCGGGACAGGGGACCATGGCTACACCTTC
- TRBD1 TRBJ2-2 TRBV5-1 CASSLDRGQTGELFF TGCGCCAGCAGCTTGGACAGGGGGCAAACCGGGGAGCTGTTTTTT
- - TRBJ1-6 TRBV7-2 CASSSPRGQGSYNSPLHF TGTGCCAGCAGCTCACCCCGGGGGCAGGGCTCCTATAATTCACCCCTCCACTTT
- TRBD2 TRBJ2-7 TRBV19 CASEAGGDPYEQYF TGTGCCAGTGAAGCGGGGGGGGACCCCTACGAGCAGTACTTC